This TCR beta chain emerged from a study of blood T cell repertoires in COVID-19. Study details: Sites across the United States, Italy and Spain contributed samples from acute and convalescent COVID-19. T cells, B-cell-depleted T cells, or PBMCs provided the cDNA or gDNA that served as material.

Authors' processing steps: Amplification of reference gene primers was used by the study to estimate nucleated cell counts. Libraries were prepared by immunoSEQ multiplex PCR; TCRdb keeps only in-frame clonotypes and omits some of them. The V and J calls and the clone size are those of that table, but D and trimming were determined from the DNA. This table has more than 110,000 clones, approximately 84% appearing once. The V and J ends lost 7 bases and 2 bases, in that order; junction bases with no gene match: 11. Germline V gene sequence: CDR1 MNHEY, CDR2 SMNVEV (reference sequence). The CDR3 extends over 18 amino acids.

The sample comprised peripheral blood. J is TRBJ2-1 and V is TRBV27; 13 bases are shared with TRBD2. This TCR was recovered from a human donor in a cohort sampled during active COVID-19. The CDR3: CASNPGLAGVTPYNEQFF. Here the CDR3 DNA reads TGTGCCAGCAACCCCGGACTAGCGGGGGTGACCCCCTACAATGAGCAGTTCTTC.